What follows are 25 T cell receptor beta chains derived from one specimen sequenced in a study of blood T cells in healthy people across ages (dated by TCRdb to about 2015). The receptor library was made with 5' RACE. Sequencing relied on an Illumina HiSeq 2500. A second PCR of roughly 6 to 12 cycles was run with a J-beta primer mix and a sample-barcoded 5' primer. TCRdb trimmed public reads at Q25 via fastp, called clones via MiXCR and kept in-frame beta chains. Here each entry gathers all rows of one CDR3 protein and keeps the most common genes and DNA. In all, the sample holds about 1.1 million distinct CDR3 sequences, and more than 30% of those were seen once. The ten most abundant clones make up over 10% of the sample. The sequencing input was blood. Every receptor here comes from a man aged 18 to 30 in good health.

Here the CDR3 reads CASRVTGEAFF. CDR3 bases: TGTGCCAGCAGGGTTACAGGGGAAGCTTTCTTT. The chain joins TRBV12-3 or TRBV12-4 to TRBJ1-1; tentatively, D is TRBD1 (6 bases). This CDR3 has 11 amino acids. Trimming removed 6 bases from V and 8 bases from J, with 10 bases in between.

The rearrangement joins TRBV6-2 or TRBV6-3 to TRBJ1-1; no definite D call. V shed 2 bases and J shed 1 base, with 2 bases lying between them. CDR3 length: 12 amino acids. Germline loops: CDR1 MNHEY, CDR2 SVGEGT. As DNA, the CDR3 is TGTGCCAGCAGTTACACGAACACTGAAGCTTTCTTT. It encodes CASSYTNTEAFF.

The chain is built from TRBV30 and TRBJ1-6; D possibly corresponds to TRBD1 (5 bases). V dropped 3 bases and J dropped 7 bases, with 16 bases sitting between them. The CDR3 sequence is 15 residues long. CDR1 GTSNPN and CDR2 SVGIG come from the germline V gene (reference sequence). Here the CDR3 DNA reads TGTGCCTGGAGGGCTACGGGACTGGCGAATTCACCCCTCCACTTT. This gives the protein CAWRATGLANSPLHF.

This clonotype came up a few times. The rearrangement uses TRBV10-3 and TRBJ1-2, with D perhaps matching TRBD1 (6 bases). CDR1 ENHRY and CDR2 SYGVKD come from the germline V gene. The CDR3 is 13 amino acids. The ends were cut back, 5 bases at V and 4 bases at J, with 11 bases in the middle. The CDR3 DNA is TGTGCCATCAGTCCGACAGGAGGCTATGGCTACACCTTC. Residues: CAISPTGGYGYTF.

This clonotype was seen a handful of times. The chain combines TRBV7-2 with TRBJ1-1; 8 positions match TRBD1. This CDR3 region has 18 residues. V lost 5 bases to trimming and J lost 6 bases; unmatched junction nucleotides: 20. Germline values: CDR1 SGHTA, CDR2 FQGNSA. The CDR3 loop is CASSPTLRQGYLDAEAFF. The CDR3 coding sequence is TGTGCCAGCAGCCCGACGTTGAGACAGGGGTATTTGGACGCTGAAGCTTTCTTT.

The chain links TRBV9 to TRBJ2-5; the D call may be TRBD1 or TRBD2 (5 bases each). V lost 3 bases and J lost 5, with 14 bases in between. CDR1 and CDR2 (germline): SGDLS, YYNGEE. This CDR3 contains 14 residues. This CDR3 reads CASSGDRRYETQYF. The DNA of the CDR3 is TGTGCCAGCAGCGGGGACCGGCGGTATGAGACCCAGTACTTC.

V is TRBV4-2 and J is TRBJ1-1; D ambiguous. Germline-derived CDR1 and CDR2 are LGHNA and YNFKEQ. The CDR3 loop spans 13 amino acids. V gave up 4 bases and J gave up 1 base, with 7 bases separating them. The CDR3, as DNA: TGTGCCAGCAGCCGAAAAAGGAACACTGAAGCTTTCTTT. Amino acids: CASSRKRNTEAFF.

The gene calls are TRBV7-2 and TRBJ2-3; possibly TRBD2 for D (5 bases). The V end was cut by 2 bases, the J end by 0 bases, with 12 bases between. Germline V lookup: CDR1 SGHTA, CDR2 FQGNSA. CDR3 length equals 16 residues. CDR3 amino acids: CASSLYGIPSTDTQYF. The CDR3 nucleotides are TGTGCCAGCAGCTTATACGGGATTCCAAGCACAGATACGCAGTATTTT.

This clonotype was seen only a few times. The J gene is TRBJ1-2, the V gene TRBV10-3, with D uncertain. Trimming pared 3 bases from V and 7 bases from J, leaving 15 bases between. This CDR3 comprises 14 residues. The germline CDR1 and CDR2 sequences are ENHRY and SYGVKD. The CDR3 bases are TGTGCCATCAGTGACTTGGGTGAAGTTGTTGGCTACACCTTC. The encoded protein is CAISDLGEVVGYTF.

This clonotype turned up a few times. The chain couples TRBV12-3 or TRBV12-4 to TRBJ2-2; unclear D gene. V was clipped by 5 bases and J by 2 bases, with 12 bases between them. The CDR3 runs 15 residues. The CDR3 loop reads CASSPTTHNTGELFF. CDR3 nucleotides: TGTGCCAGCAGTCCAACGACCCATAACACCGGGGAGCTGTTTTTT.

The genes are TRBV6-6 and TRBJ1-5; D gene uncertain. The length of the CDR3 is 14 residues. CDR1 is MNHNY and CDR2 is SVGAGI in the germline V gene (reference sequence). The V end was cut by 0 bases, the J end by 6 bases, with 9 bases between. In DNA form, the CDR3 reads TGTGCCAGCAGTTACTCTTTGGTGTCTCAGCCCCAGCATTTT. Its protein product is CASSYSLVSQPQHF.

The rearrangement uses TRBV7-6 and TRBJ1-4, with TRBD1 matching 8 bases. The CDR3 totals 15 residues. CDR1 SGHVS and CDR2 FNYEAQ come from the germline V gene. J lost 8 bases, V lost 4 bases, and 9 bases had no gene match. In DNA, the CDR3 is TGTGCCAGCAGCTCCAACCCGACAGGGGCGGAAAAACTGTTTTTT. Translated, it gives CASSSNPTGAEKLFF.

CDR3 in DNA: TGTGCCAGCGTCCTAGCGGGGGAACAGTATTTT. This codes for CASVLAGEQYF. This rearrangement joins TRBV2 to TRBJ2-3; the match to TRBD2 covers 10 bases. The CDR3 totals 11 residues. Germline-derived CDR1 and CDR2 are SNHLY and FYNNEI. The V segment lost 8 bases and the J segment 12 bases; nucleotides outside the gene matches: 5.

The chain carries TRBV20-1 and TRBJ1-5, with a tentative D call TRBD1 (5 bases). V dropped 1 base and J dropped 2 bases, with 18 bases sitting between them. CDR3 length: 17 amino acids. The germline V gene encodes CDR1 DFQATT and CDR2 SNEGSKA (reference sequence). The DNA of the CDR3 is TGCAGTGCTAGAGCCTGGACATCGGGCGTGGGCAATCAGCCCCAGCATTTT. Protein: CSARAWTSGVGNQPQHF.

The rearrangement links TRBV4-3 to TRBJ1-2; D is ambiguous. Germline assignment: CDR1 LGHNA and CDR2 YSLEER. The V and J ends lost 1 base and 4 bases respectively, with 10 bases between them. This CDR3 region has 14 residues. CDR3 in amino acids: CASSQADTVYGYTF. CDR3 nucleotides: TGCGCCAGCAGCCAAGCAGACACGGTCTATGGCTACACCTTC.

The gene calls are TRBV12-3 or TRBV12-4 and TRBJ2-5; TRBD2 matches at 7 bases. The CDR3 spans 13 residues. The junction had 2 bases not matched to a gene; V was cut back by 5 bases and J by 2 bases. CDR3: CASSPLAQETQYF. CDR3 DNA: TGTGCCAGCAGTCCACTAGCGCAAGAGACCCAGTACTTC.

This clonotype was detected a few times. The CDR3 reads CASSQPGQGFRGGYTF. The CDR3 DNA sequence: TGTGCCAGCAGCCAGCCGGGACAGGGGTTTAGGGGTGGCTACACCTTC. This sequence joins TRBV4-2 and TRBJ1-2, with 10 bases lining up with TRBD1. Germline V gene lookup returns CDR1 LGHNA and CDR2 YNFKEQ. This CDR3 comprises 16 residues. V dropped 3 bases and J dropped 7; count of bases not matched to a gene: 11.

The chain joins TRBV7-9 to TRBJ1-1, with D tentatively TRBD1 (6 bases). Germline CDR1 reads SEHNR; CDR2 reads FQNEAQ (reference sequence). The CDR3 sequence is 15 residues long. The V gene lost 3 bases and the J gene lost 11 bases, with 22 bases spanning the gap. The DNA for the CDR3 is TGTGCCAGCAGCTTGGCCCTCGAACTACAGGGATTGGCTTTCTTT. This encodes CASSLALELQGLAFF.

This clonotype has a single count. The chain joins TRBV5-1 to TRBJ2-1; D may correspond to TRBD1 or TRBD2 (5 bases each). The CDR3 runs 16 residues. V shed 4 bases and J shed 0 bases, with 14 bases lying between them. Germline V gene lookup returns CDR1 SGHRS and CDR2 YFSETQ. CDR3 nucleotide sequence: TGCGCCAGCAGCATCCGGGGCGCAAGCTCCTACAATGAGCAGTTCTTC. Its protein is CASSIRGASSYNEQFF.

V and J are TRBV5-1 and TRBJ1-3, with D hard to call. Germline V gene sequence: CDR1 SGHRS, CDR2 YFSETQ. V was cut by 7 bases and J by 0 bases, with 14 bases left in between. CDR3 length: 15 residues. DNA for the CDR3: TGCGCCAGCGGGCACGCACAGAGCTCTGGAAACACCATATATTTT. Translated, it gives CASGHAQSSGNTIYF.

In regard to this clonotype: This may arise from a read error, as a much more abundant clone is one base away. V usage is TRBV7-9 and J usage is TRBJ1-2, with a possible D match to TRBD1 (5 bases). V lost 4 bases and J 4 bases, leaving 10 bases between the germline ends. CDR3 length: 13 residues. Germline CDR1 reads SEHNR; CDR2 reads FQNEAQ (reference sequence). The CDR3 bases are TGTGCCAGCAGCTGGGGCAGTTCCTATGGCTACACCTTC. Protein sequence: CASSWGSSYGYTF. Based on the CDR3 plus reference TRBV7-9 and TRBJ1-2, the full variable domain is DTGVSQNPRHKITKRGQNVTFRCDPISEHNRLYWYRQTLGQGPEFLTYFQNEAQLEKSRLLSDRFSAERPKGSFSTLEIQRTEQGDSAMYLCASSWGSSYGYTFGSGTRLTVV.

CDR3: CSAREEMGGYGYTF. The CDR3 nucleotides are TGCAGTGCTAGAGAAGAAATGGGGGGCTATGGCTACACCTTC. The chain employs TRBV20-1 and TRBJ1-2; the D gene is possibly TRBD1 (5 bases). The CDR3 covers 14 residues. Germline CDR1 DFQATT, CDR2 SNEGSKA (reference sequence). Trimming took 0 bases from V and 4 from J, leaving 12 bases between them.

This clonotype showed up just a few times. The chain has TRBV6-2 or TRBV6-3 and TRBJ2-7; D possibly corresponds to TRBD1 (7 bases). This CDR3 region has 16 residues. Germline V gene sequence: CDR1 MNHEY, CDR2 SVGEGT. Trimming left V 5 bases short and J 0 bases short, with 17 bases between. The CDR3 DNA follows: TGTGCCAGCAGTCCCCAGGGGGGACATCACTCCTACGAGCAGTACTTC. This encodes CASSPQGGHHSYEQYF.

Points on this clonotype: At one end, the junction sequence differs from germline, possibly due to a read error. The genes are TRBV20-1 and TRBJ1-1; tentatively, D is TRBD1 (5 bases). Germline values: CDR1 DFQATT, CDR2 SNEGSKA (reference sequence). The CDR3 contains 11 residues. The CDR3 bases are TGCAGTGCTGCCTGGGGGACTGAAGCTTACTTT. Protein: CSAAWGTEAYF.

The chain uses TRBV10-3 and TRBJ1-1; weak D call: TRBD1 (6 bases). From germline, CDR1 is ENHRY and CDR2 SYGVKD. Trimming pared 8 bases from V and 5 bases from J, leaving 12 bases between. This CDR3 comprises 12 residues. CDR3 nucleotide sequence: TGTGCCATCGCAGGGGTTGGAACTGAAGCTTTCTTT. This gives the protein CAIAGVGTEAFF.